This T cell receptor beta chain was recovered during a study of T cells after somatic rescue of genetic block. Only a few counts were recorded for this clone. The CDR3 has 11 residues. V lost 1 base and J lost 4, with 1 base in between. Germline loops: CDR1 SNHLY, CDR2 FYNNEI. Some clones are missing from TCRdb's copy, which holds only in-frame ones; the method was immunoSEQ multiplex PCR. The sample lists some 67,000 clones, under 95% occurring once. The sequenced material came from peripheral blood mononuclear cells (PBMCs). The chain employs TRBV2 and TRBJ2-5, with D unclear. The TCR originated in a middle-aged man. Written as DNA, the CDR3 is TGTGCCAGCAGTGAAGTAGAGACCCAGTACTTC. The encoded protein is CASSEVETQYF. Full variable domain (remainder filled in from reference TRBV2 and TRBJ2-5): EPEVTQTPSHQVTQMGQEVILRCVPISNHLYFYWYRQILGQKVEFLVSFYNNEISEKSEIFDDQFSVERPDGSNFTLKIRSTKLEDSAMYFCASSEVETQYFGPGTRLLVL.